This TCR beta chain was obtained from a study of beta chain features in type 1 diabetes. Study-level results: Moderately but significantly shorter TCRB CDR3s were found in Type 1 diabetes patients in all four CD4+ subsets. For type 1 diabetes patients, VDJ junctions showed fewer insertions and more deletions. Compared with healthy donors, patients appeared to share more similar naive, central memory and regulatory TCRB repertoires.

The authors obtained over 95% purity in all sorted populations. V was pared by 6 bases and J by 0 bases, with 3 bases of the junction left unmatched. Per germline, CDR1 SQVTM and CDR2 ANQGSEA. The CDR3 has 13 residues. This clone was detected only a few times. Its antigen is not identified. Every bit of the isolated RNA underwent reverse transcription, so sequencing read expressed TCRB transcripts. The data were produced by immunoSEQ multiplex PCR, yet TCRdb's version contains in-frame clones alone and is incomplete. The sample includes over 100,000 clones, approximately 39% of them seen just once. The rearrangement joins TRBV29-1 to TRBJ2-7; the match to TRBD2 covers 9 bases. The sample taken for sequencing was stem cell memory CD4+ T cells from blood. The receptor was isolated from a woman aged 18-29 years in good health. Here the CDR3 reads CSVPGLASYEQYF. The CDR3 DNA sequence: TGCAGCGTACCGGGACTAGCCTCCTACGAGCAGTACTTC.